One sample yielded the 14 T cell receptor beta chains listed below, sequenced in a study of blood T cell repertoires in COVID-19. Produced via immunoSEQ multiplex PCR; TCRdb's table is partial and in-frame only. Here the sample spans 250,000 to 350,000 clones, around nine tenths being singletons. The material sequenced was peripheral blood. These TCRs come from a woman in her 30s with COVID-19, enrolled during active disease.

This clone was detected once. The CDR3 reads CASSLGGHTQYF. CDR3 coding DNA: TGTGCCAGCAGCTTAGGGGGGCATACGCAGTATTTT. V usage is TRBV7-2 and J usage is TRBJ2-3; TRBD1 is a possible D gene (6 bases). V was cut by 1 base and J by 7 bases, with 6 bases left in between. CDR3 length equals 12 residues. Germline-derived CDR1 and CDR2 are SGHTA and FQGNSA.

V and J are TRBV11-2 and TRBJ2-1, with D hard to call. V was trimmed by 5 bases and J by 0 bases, leaving 14 bases between them. CDR1 and CDR2 (germline): SGHAT, FQNNGV. The CDR3 is made up of 16 amino acids. This CDR3 is CASSPSRIHSYNEQFF. In nucleotides, the CDR3 is TGTGCCAGCAGCCCCTCGCGGATACACTCCTACAATGAGCAGTTCTTC.

CDR3 nucleotides: TGTGCCAGCAGCTTGTACTTAACCGGGACAGGGATAGGCGGCTACACCTTC. Translated: CASSLYLTGTGIGGYTF. The rearrangement joins TRBV7-9 to TRBJ1-2; 9 nucleotides align to TRBD1. The CDR3 sequence is 17 residues long. Germline-derived CDR1 and CDR2 are SEHNR and FQNEAQ (reference sequence). V lost 3 bases and J lost 8; bases outside the gene matches: 16.

The chain couples TRBV5-8 to TRBJ2-7; 14 bases fit TRBD2. V shed 3 bases and J 4 bases; nucleotides not matched to a gene: 3. The germline gives CDR1 SGHTS, CDR2 YDEGEE. The length of the CDR3 is 15 residues. The CDR3 coding sequence is TGTGCCAGCAGCTCGGGACTAGCGGGAGCTTACGAGCAGTACTTC. Its protein is CASSSGLAGAYEQYF.

The chain recombines TRBV12-5 with TRBJ2-7; TRBD1 is a possible D gene (6 bases). This CDR3 is 12 amino acids long. V lost 6 bases to trimming and J lost 12 bases, with 18 bases between them. Germline loops: CDR1 LGHNT, CDR2 FRNRAP. CDR3 DNA sequence: TGTGCTAGTGGCCTTACCCGCGGACAGCTGTACTTC. Protein: CASGLTRGQLYF.

The gene calls are TRBV9 and TRBJ1-1; 7 nucleotides align to TRBD1. From germline, CDR1 is SGDLS and CDR2 YYNGEE. The CDR3 is made up of 13 amino acids. With V trimmed by 4 bases and J by 5 bases, 5 bases remained unmatched. CDR3 region: CASSQKTGTEAFF. The CDR3, as DNA: TGTGCCAGCAGCCAAAAGACAGGGACTGAAGCTTTCTTT.

The chain joins TRBV6-2 or TRBV6-3 to TRBJ1-5; 8 nucleotides match TRBD1. Germline V CDR1 and CDR2: MNHEY, SVGEGT. The CDR3 consists of 15 residues. Trimming at V came to 2 bases and at J to 7 bases, leaving 7 bases not matched to a gene. CDR3 region: CASSYAYRGSQPQHF. CDR3 nucleotide sequence: TGTGCCAGCAGTTACGCCTACAGGGGGTCCCAGCCCCAGCATTTT.

The chain has TRBV28 and TRBJ1-2; possible D gene TRBD1, 5 bases. Germline-derived CDR1 and CDR2 are MDHEN and SYDVKM. V lost 8 bases and J 0 bases, leaving 13 bases between the germline ends. The CDR3 spans 14 residues. CDR3 residues: CASRSRAPNYGYTF. CDR3 nucleotide sequence: TGTGCCAGCCGATCCAGGGCCCCTAACTATGGCTACACCTTC.

The chain recombines TRBV30 with TRBJ1-1, with 10 bases matching TRBD1. CDR1 and CDR2 (germline): GTSNPN, SVGIG (reference sequence). The J segment lost 10 bases and the V segment lost 2 bases, leaving 10 bases of the junction unmatched. CDR3 length: 14 residues. The CDR3 sequence: CAWSHRDRGRGAFF. For the CDR3, the DNA is TGTGCCTGGAGTCACCGGGACAGGGGTCGAGGAGCTTTCTTT. The full variable domain, in which reference TRBV30 and TRBJ1-1 provide the parts outside the CDR3, is SQTIHQWPATLVQPVGSPLSLECTVEGTSNPNLYWYRQAAGRGLQLLFYSVGIGQISSEVPQNLSASRPQDRQFILSSKKLLLSDSGFYLCAWSHRDRGRGAFFGQGTRLTVV.

This chain connects TRBV19 to TRBJ2-4, with a tentative D call TRBD2 (7 bases). The germline V gene has CDR1 LNHDA and CDR2 SQIVND (reference sequence). Trimming shortened V by 6 bases and J by 10 bases, and 19 bases separated the two germline ends. This CDR3 comprises 14 residues. Here the CDR3 reads CASSPLGGQGIQYF. CDR3 coding DNA: TGTGCCAGTAGCCCGTTGGGGGGGCAGGGGATTCAGTACTTC.

About this clone: This sample also contains other DNA sequences that code for the same CDR3. The chain carries TRBV5-1 and TRBJ2-7, with a tentative D call TRBD1 (5 bases). Deletions cut 0 bases from V and 4 bases from J, with 8 bases between. The length of the CDR3 is 13 residues. From germline, CDR1 is SGHRS and CDR2 YFSETQ. CDR3 sequence: CASSLEAGYEQYF. Here the CDR3 DNA reads TGCGCCAGCAGCTTGGAGGCAGGGTACGAGCAGTACTTC.

The J gene is TRBJ1-6, the V gene TRBV2; D is undetermined. CDR3 length: 12 residues. Germline lookup yields CDR1 SNHLY and CDR2 FYNNEI. V lost 6 bases and J 7 bases, leaving 7 bases between the germline ends. Here the CDR3 DNA reads TGTGCCAGCAGGGCGAGGAATTCACCCCTCCACTTT. This sequence encodes CASRARNSPLHF.

Only a few counts were recorded for this clone. The chain joins TRBV6-4 to TRBJ2-6; 7 positions agree with TRBD1. V dropped 3 bases and J dropped 0; count of bases not matched to a gene: 2. The CDR3 has 16 residues. CDR1 and CDR2 from the germline V gene are MRHNA and SNTAGT. The CDR3 nucleotides read TGTGCCAGCAGTGAGCAGGGGGTCTCTGGGGCCAACGTCCTGACTTTC. Its translation is CASSEQGVSGANVLTF.

The chain has TRBV6-2 or TRBV6-3 and TRBJ1-1; 8 nucleotides agree with TRBD1. The CDR3 runs 14 residues. The V and J ends lost 5 bases and 4 bases, in that order; junction bases with no gene match: 6. Germline V gene sequence: CDR1 MNHEY, CDR2 SVGEGT. The CDR3 sequence: CASSNHRGITEAFF. CDR3 DNA: TGTGCCAGCAGTAATCACAGGGGGATCACTGAAGCTTTCTTT.